The 7 T cell receptor beta chains below come from one sample, sequenced in a study of T-cell reconstitution after alpha-beta-depleted transplantation in children. This sample's TCRbeta library carried unique molecular identifier barcodes. TCRdb itself ran the PCR reads through MiXCR, one entry per CDR3 protein. The sample lists just under 350,000 distinct CDR3 sequences, roughly 15% occurring once. The sequencing used PBMCs, mostly from graft donor cells, collected 360 days after TCRalphabeta/CD19-depleted stem cell transplant. These receptors all stem from a male patient under 10 years old who had a stem cell transplant for acute lymphoblastic leukemia, so the T cells may come from the graft donor.

This clonotype was seen a handful of times. V is TRBV20-1 and J is TRBJ1-6; 9 nucleotides match TRBD1. CDR3 length equals 15 residues. CDR1 and CDR2 (germline): DFQATT, SNEGSKA (reference sequence). V dropped 1 base and J dropped 7; count of bases not matched to a gene: 5. The CDR3 DNA reads as TGCAGTGCTAGAGTCGGGACAGGGCGAAATTCACCCCTCCACTTT. This gives the protein CSARVGTGRNSPLHF.

This clonotype appeared many times. The chain combines TRBV9 with TRBJ2-7; 12 nucleotides agree with TRBD1. J gave up 6 bases and V 3 bases, and 4 bases lay outside the gene matches. The CDR3 extends over 14 amino acids. Per germline, CDR1 SGDLS and CDR2 YYNGEE. The CDR3 DNA is TGTGCCAGCAGCGCACGGGACAGGGGGCGCGAGCAGTACTTC. Translation: CASSARDRGREQYF.

This clonotype was counted only a few times. This chain's CDR3 is CASATYGNEQFF. The CDR3 DNA follows: TGTGCCAGCGCTACCTATGGTAATGAGCAGTTCTTC. This chain links TRBV27 with TRBJ2-1, with no clear D. CDR1 is MNHEY and CDR2 is SMNVEV in the germline V gene (reference sequence). V was shortened by 8 bases and J by 7 bases, with 12 bases between the two germline ends. This CDR3 spans 12 amino acids.

This clonotype was detected ten times or more. The rearrangement joins TRBV12-3 or TRBV12-4 to TRBJ2-2; a weak D match, TRBD2 (5 bases). V was pared by 7 bases and J by 3 bases, with 12 bases between. The CDR3 covers 14 residues. As DNA, the CDR3 is TGTGCCAGCATCGCGGGTTTCCACACCGGGGAGCTGTTTTTT. It encodes CASIAGFHTGELFF.

This clonotype has just a few counts. This chain's CDR3 is CASSRGDGYTF. CDR3 nucleotides: TGCGCCAGCAGCCGCGGGGATGGCTACACCTTC. The chain employs TRBV4-3 and TRBJ1-2; no firm D call. The germline V and J ends were trimmed by 4 bases and 6 bases, with 6 bases remaining between them. The germline CDR1 and CDR2 sequences are LGHNA and YSLEER. This CDR3 has 11 amino acids.

This clonotype was seen many times. This CDR3 is CATSPRRLLNTEAFF. The CDR3 DNA sequence: TGTGCCACCAGCCCCCGCCGACTGCTGAACACTGAAGCTTTCTTT. This rearrangement joins TRBV15 to TRBJ1-1; D is unresolved. V shed 5 bases and J shed 0 bases, with 13 bases lying between them. Germline-derived CDR1 and CDR2 are LNHNV and YYDKDF (reference sequence). The CDR3 spans 15 residues. Together with reference TRBV15 and TRBJ1-1, the CDR3 gives the full variable domain: DAMVIQNPRYQVTQFGKPVTLSCSQTLNHNVMYWYQQKSSQAPKLLFHYYDKDFNNEADTPDNFQSRRPNTSFCFLDIRSPGLGDTAMYLCATSPRRLLNTEAFFGQGTRLTVV.

Only a few counts were recorded for this clonotype. The chain is built from TRBV4-2 and TRBJ2-5; D gene unclear. CDR3 length equals 13 residues. With 1 base removed from V and 2 bases from J, the gap between germline ends came to 5 bases. Germline assignment: CDR1 LGHNA and CDR2 YNFKEQ. CDR3 DNA sequence: TGTGCCAGCAGCCAAGCCGAACAAGAGACCCAGTACTTC. Its translation is CASSQAEQETQYF.